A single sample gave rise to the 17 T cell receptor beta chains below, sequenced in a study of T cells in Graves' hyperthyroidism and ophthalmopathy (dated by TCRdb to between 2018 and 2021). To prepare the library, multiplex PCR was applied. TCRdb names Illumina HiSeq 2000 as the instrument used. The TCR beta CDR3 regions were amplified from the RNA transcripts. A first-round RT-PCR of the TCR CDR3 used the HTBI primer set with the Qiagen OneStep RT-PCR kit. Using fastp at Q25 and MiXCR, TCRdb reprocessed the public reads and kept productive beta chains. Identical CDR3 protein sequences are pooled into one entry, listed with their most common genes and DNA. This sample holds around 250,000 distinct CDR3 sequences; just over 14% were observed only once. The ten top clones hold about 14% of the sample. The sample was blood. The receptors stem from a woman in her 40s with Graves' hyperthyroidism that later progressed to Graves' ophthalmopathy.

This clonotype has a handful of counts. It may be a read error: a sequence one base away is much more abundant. CDR3 bases: TGTGCCAGCAATACACGGGGAGAAGAGACCCAGTACTTC. Translating gives CASNTRGEETQYF. V usage is TRBV28 and J usage is TRBJ2-5; D perhaps matches TRBD2 (5 bases). Germline CDR1 is MDHEN and CDR2 is SYDVKM. The CDR3 has 13 amino acids. The V end was cut by 7 bases, the J end by 3 bases, with 12 bases between.

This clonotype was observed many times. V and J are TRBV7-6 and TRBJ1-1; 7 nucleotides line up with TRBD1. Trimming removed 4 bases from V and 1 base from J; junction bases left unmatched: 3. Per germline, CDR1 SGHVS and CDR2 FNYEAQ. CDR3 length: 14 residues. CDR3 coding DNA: TGTGCCAGCAGCTATGGACAGGAGAACACTGAAGCTTTCTTT. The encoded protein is CASSYGQENTEAFF.

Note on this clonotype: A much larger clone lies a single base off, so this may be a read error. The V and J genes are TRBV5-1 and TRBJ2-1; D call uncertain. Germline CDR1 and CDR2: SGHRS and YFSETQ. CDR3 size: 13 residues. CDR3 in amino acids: CVSSLKTDNEQFF. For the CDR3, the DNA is TGCGTCAGCAGTCTAAAGACTGACAATGAGCAGTTCTTC. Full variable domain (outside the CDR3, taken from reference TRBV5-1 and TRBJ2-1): KAGVTQTPRYLIKTRGQQVTLSCSPISGHRSVSWYQQTPGQGLQFLFEYFSETQRNKGNFPGRFSGRQFSNSRSEMNVSTLELGDSALYLCVSSLKTDNEQFFGPGTRLTVL.

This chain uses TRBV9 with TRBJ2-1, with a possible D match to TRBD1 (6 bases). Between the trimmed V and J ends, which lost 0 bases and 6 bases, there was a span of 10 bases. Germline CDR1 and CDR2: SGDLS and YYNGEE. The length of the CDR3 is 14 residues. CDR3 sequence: CASSVEGVGNEQFF. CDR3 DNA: TGTGCCAGCAGCGTAGAGGGGGTGGGCAATGAGCAGTTCTTC.

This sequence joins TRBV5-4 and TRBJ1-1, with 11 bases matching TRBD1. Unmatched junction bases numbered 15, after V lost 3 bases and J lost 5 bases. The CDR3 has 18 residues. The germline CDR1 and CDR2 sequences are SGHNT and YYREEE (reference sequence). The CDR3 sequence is CASSWPFGDRGRRTEAFF. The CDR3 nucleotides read TGTGCCAGCAGCTGGCCATTTGGGGACAGGGGGAGGCGGACTGAAGCTTTCTTT.

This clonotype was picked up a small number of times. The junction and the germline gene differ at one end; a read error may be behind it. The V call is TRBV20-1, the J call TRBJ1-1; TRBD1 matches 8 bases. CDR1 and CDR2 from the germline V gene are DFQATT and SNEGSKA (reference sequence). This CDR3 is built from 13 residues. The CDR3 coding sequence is TGCAGTGCTGGAGACAGGGGGAACACTGAAGCTTTCTTT. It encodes CSAGDRGNTEAFF.

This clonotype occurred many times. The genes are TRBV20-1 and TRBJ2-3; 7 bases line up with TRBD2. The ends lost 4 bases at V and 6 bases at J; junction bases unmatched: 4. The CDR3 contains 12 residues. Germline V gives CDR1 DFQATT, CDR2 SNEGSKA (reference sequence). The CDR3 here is CSATSGGDTQYF. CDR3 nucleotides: TGCAGTGCTACTAGCGGAGGGGATACGCAGTATTTT.

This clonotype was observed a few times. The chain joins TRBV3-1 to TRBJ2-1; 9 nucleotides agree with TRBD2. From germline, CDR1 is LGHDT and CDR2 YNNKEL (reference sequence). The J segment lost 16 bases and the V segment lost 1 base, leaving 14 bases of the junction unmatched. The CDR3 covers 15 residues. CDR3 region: CASSQGLTSGQGGFF. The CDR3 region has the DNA TGTGCCAGCAGCCAAGGTCTAACTAGCGGGCAGGGGGGATTCTTC.

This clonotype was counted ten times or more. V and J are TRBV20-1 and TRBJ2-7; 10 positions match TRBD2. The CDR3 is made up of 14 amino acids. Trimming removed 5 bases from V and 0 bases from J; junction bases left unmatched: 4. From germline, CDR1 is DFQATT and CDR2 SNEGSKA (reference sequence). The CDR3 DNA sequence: TGCAGTGCTCAACGGACTAGCGGCTCCTACGAGCAGTACTTC. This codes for CSAQRTSGSYEQYF.

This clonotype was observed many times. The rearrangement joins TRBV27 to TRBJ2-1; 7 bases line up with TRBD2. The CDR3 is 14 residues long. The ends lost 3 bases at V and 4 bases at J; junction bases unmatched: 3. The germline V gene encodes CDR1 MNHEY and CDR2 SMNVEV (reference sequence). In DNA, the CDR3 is TGTGCCAGCAGTTTCGGACTAGTATACAATGAGCAGTTCTTC. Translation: CASSFGLVYNEQFF.

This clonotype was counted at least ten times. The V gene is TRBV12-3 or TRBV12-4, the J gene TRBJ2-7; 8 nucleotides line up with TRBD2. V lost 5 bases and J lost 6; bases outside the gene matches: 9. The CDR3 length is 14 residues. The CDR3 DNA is TGTGCCAGCAGTCCAGGGACTAGTGTTAGCGAGCAGTACTTC. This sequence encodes CASSPGTSVSEQYF.

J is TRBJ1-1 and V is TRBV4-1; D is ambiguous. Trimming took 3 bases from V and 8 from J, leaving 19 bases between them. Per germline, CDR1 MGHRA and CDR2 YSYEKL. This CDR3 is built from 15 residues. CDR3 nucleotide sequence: TGCGCCAGCAGCCACGATTCGCGATCTCTAGGGGAAGCTTTCTTT. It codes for CASSHDSRSLGEAFF.

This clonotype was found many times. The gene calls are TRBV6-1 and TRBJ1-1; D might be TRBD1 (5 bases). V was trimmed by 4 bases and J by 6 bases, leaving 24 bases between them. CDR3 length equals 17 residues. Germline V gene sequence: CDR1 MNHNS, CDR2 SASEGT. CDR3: CASSAPSGPRGGAEAFF. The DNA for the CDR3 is TGTGCCAGCAGTGCGCCATCCGGACCTCGGGGGGGAGCTGAAGCTTTCTTT.

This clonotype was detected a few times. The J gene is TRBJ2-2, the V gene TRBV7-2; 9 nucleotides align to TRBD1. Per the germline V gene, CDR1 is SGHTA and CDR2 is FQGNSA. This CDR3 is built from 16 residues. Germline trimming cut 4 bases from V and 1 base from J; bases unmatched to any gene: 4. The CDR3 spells CASSWTGAGNTGELFF. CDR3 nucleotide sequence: TGTGCCAGCAGCTGGACAGGGGCGGGGAACACCGGGGAGCTGTTTTTT.

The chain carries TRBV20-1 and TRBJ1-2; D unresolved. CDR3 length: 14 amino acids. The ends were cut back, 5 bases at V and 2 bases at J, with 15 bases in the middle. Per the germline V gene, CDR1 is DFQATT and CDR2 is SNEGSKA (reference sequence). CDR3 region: CSARRGFPNYGYTF. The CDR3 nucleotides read TGCAGTGCTCGCAGAGGGTTTCCCAACTATGGCTACACCTTC.

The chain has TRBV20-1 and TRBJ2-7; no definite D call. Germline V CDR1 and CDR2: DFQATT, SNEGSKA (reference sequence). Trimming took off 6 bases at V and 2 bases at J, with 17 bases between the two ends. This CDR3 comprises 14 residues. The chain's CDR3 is CSAHSLTETYEQYF. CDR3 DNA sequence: TGCAGTGCCCATTCCCTTACAGAGACCTACGAGCAGTACTTC.

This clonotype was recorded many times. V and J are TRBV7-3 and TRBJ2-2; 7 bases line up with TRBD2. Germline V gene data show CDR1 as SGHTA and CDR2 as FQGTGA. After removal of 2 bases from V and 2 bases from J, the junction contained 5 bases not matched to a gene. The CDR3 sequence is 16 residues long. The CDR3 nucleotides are TGTGCCAGCAGCTTAGGGAGGGAGTATAACACCGGGGAGCTGTTTTTT. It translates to CASSLGREYNTGELFF. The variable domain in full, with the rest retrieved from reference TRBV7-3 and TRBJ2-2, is GAGVSQTPSNKVTEKGKYVELRCDPISGHTALYWYRQSLGQGPEFLIYFQGTGAADDSGLPNDRFFAVRPEGSVSTLKIQRTERGDSAVYLCASSLGREYNTGELFFGEGSRLTVL.